The 2 T cell receptor beta chains given below trace back to one sample, sequenced in a study of T cell responses to AZD1222 COVID-19 vaccine. Assay: immunoSEQ multiplex PCR; the TCRdb copy retains only in-frame clones and omits some. The sample records about 110,000 clones, roughly 89% being singletons. Sequenced material: peripheral blood, taken on day 0 of MenACWY control vaccination. Receptors originate from an adult in good health.

This clone is a singleton in its sample. A junction boundary mismatches the germline segment, possibly from a read error. The V and J genes are TRBV7-7 and TRBJ2-1; D call uncertain. The germline CDR1 and CDR2 sequences are SSHAT and FNYEAQ (reference sequence). This CDR3 has 13 residues. As DNA, the CDR3 is TGTGCTAGCAGCCGGAACTCCTACAATGAGCAGTTCTTC. This codes for CASSRNSYNEQFF.

V usage is TRBV5-1 and J usage is TRBJ1-3; D remains unclear. This CDR3 has 13 amino acids. The V end was cut by 1 base, the J end by 3 bases, with 5 bases between. CDR1 is SGHRS, CDR2 YFSETQ, per germline. CDR3 residues: CASSLNVGNTIYF. The CDR3 DNA follows: TGCGCCAGCAGCTTGAATGTTGGAAACACCATATATTTT.